The following is a TCR beta chain sequence with its context. Its antigen is currently not known. Base qualities are not recorded, but no much larger clone differs from it by a single base. CD4+ T cells from unexposed donors were collected before the COVID-19 pandemic (2011-2018). Following 10 days of culture, the EasySep CD4+ T cell isolation kit was used to isolate CD4+ T cells. As cell number allowed, CD4+ T cells from unexposed donors were tested for reactivity to SARS-CoV-2 S and N and to four common cold coronavirus spike pools. Around 1.8 million PBMCs per well were cultured in IMDM with about 4.9% human AB serum and about 10 IU/ml IL-2. Half of the culture medium was replaced with fresh IL-2-containing medium on days 3 and 7. Triplicate replicate wells were generally used for each peptide culture condition. Leukapheresis product for the unexposed donors was purchased commercially. PBMCs were isolated from leukapheresis product or whole blood by Ficoll-Paque PLUS gradient centrifugation. PBMCs were either cryopreserved at -140 degrees C or used fresh in the expansion assay. The QIAamp Micro DNA Kit was used to extract genomic DNA from the CD4+ T cells.

Library method: the immunoSEQ multiplex PCR assay. As for the authors' bioinformatics: Preprocessing removed nonproductive sequences and CDR3s not starting with C, not ending with F or W, or shorter than 7 amino acids. Antigen-specific clonotypes were called with the MANAFEST web app, based on expansion relative to reference and other culture wells. To be counted as positive, a clone had to show significant expansion compared with the reference culture, at an FDR below 0.05, in 2 of 3 replicate wells. For a clone to be considered positive, significant expansion relative to all other tandem wells and an odds ratio above 5 were also required. CDR3 homology was quantified as pairwise Levenshtein distance, calculated with the stringdist R package after three terminal residues were trimmed from each end. What TCRdb holds here is the immuneACCESS table cut down to in-frame rearrangements. Part of the clones is not present; checked against another copy, under half of the missing clones reflect an unresolved V gene, and the others are unexplained. That table gives V, J and clone size, and the DNA gave D and trimming. The sample contains approximately 25,000 clones, roughly 70% of them found a single time. Around 19% of the sample comes from the top ten.

The sample comes from a study of CD4 T cells in relation to SARS-CoV-2 and coronaviruses (dated by TCRdb to about 2021). For the wider study: In the ViraFEST assay, PBMCs were grown with antigen for roughly 10 days, and TCR beta CDR3s were then sequenced to identify antigen-specific clonal expansions. The Adaptive Biotechnologies TCR-sequencing kit was used for samples from a few pre-COVID donors and for the naive versus memory experiments, whereas the other data were Illumina-based. An HIV-1 Nef peptide pool or a culture without peptide was used as the negative reference condition. Using patient-derived lymphoblastoid cell lines, the shared crossreactive spike epitopes were mapped to their HLA restriction. At the level of individual TCR clonotypes, the study evaluated whether memory CD4+ T cells crossreact between the spike proteins of SARS-CoV-2 and those of common cold coronaviruses. A different, Illumina-based TCR-beta assay was used to sequence expansion assays from other donors in the study.

V loses 1 base, J loses 3 bases, and the germline ends lie 18 bases apart. The germline V gene provides CDR1 LGHNT and CDR2 FRNRAP. The CDR3 runs 17 amino acids, cysteine and phenylalanine included. Only CDR3 DNA remains: 51 bases, in frame from the first base. Broader findings and caveats from the paper: Compared with monoreactive clones, crossreactive clones had significantly weaker SARS-CoV-2-driven expansion, a result consistent with antigenic imprinting. Since the crossreactivity analysis centred on spike protein, crossreactivity against other viral proteins was not assessed. No donor contributed both pre-pandemic and post-infection samples, which limited tracing the source of pre-existing responses. Memory CD4+ clonotypes crossrecognizing SARS-CoV-2 and at least one common cold coronavirus spike were found in 50% to 80% of donors. The study was constrained by small numbers of patients and of tested TCRs.

The TCR sequence derives from a human donor in good health. Material for sequencing was CD4+ T cells from PBMCs, cultured in vitro. Recombination joined TRBV12-5 with TRBJ1-1, with TRBD1 tentatively as D gene (5 bases match). The nucleotides read TGTGCTAGTGGTTTGGGTAGGGAATGGGGGGAGGACACTGAAGCTTTCTTT. It translates as CASGLGREWGEDTEAFF.